This T cell receptor beta chain was sequenced in a study of Tregs in tolerant kidney transplant recipients. Study outcomes and limitations: Tregs expanded with activated donor B cells seemed most donor-specific. Findings come from small patient numbers and require larger validation.

The germline V gene has CDR1 LNHDA and CDR2 SQIVND (reference sequence). CDR3 length: 14 residues. The V end lost 0 bases, the J end lost 14 bases, and 18 bases lay between the germline ends. Concerning this clone itself: The antigen remains undetermined.

Thawed PBMCs were FACS-sorted into unstimulated CD4+CD25+CD127- regulatory T cells, CD4+CD25- non-regulatory cells, CD4 and CD8 cells. Clones were sequenced by immunoSEQ multiplex PCR, and TCRdb holds only the in-frame ones, with some missing. The sample has over 50,000 clones; over 70% are singletons. The rearrangement links TRBV19 to TRBJ2-3, with D maybe TRBD2 (5 bases). The clonotype was recovered from a human donor in good health. Input material: CD4+ T cells from blood. CDR3 sequence: CASSIDNARDSRYF. CDR3 sequence (DNA): TGTGCCAGTAGTATAGATAACGCGAGGGATTCGAGGTATTTT.